This T cell receptor beta chain was captured in a study of T cell repertoires in cytomegalovirus infection. For the study at large: Signatures in public TCR beta sequences pointed to both CMV infection and matching HLA type. Study outcomes and limitations: In two of eight donors, the top clonotype was HLA-C-restricted CMV-specific. Identification of carriers of CMV plus the relevant HLA was performed using cumulative public TCR beta family frequency.

The length of the CDR3 is 13 residues. The V end lost 5 bases, the J end lost 3 bases, and 10 bases lay between the germline ends. CDR1 is MNHEY, CDR2 SVGEGT, per germline. Notes on this clonotype: Its antigen is unidentified.

TCRdb used MiXCR to reprocess the reads, holding one entry per CDR3 protein. In the table there are around 630,000 distinct CDR3 sequences, roughly 26% of which are singletons. The origin of this receptor is a human donor in good health (CMV status not recorded). Some clones in this sample may be carry-over from other donors' samples. Material for sequencing was CD8+ T cells from PBMCs. V usage is TRBV6-2 or TRBV6-3 and J usage is TRBJ1-1; weak D call: TRBD1 (5 bases). This chain's CDR3 is CASSRGEYTEAFF. CDR3 DNA sequence: TGTGCCAGCAGTCGAGGGGAGTACACTGAAGCTTTCTTT.